This entry lists 30 T cell receptor beta chains sequenced from one sample in a study of early T cells in non-severe SARS-CoV-2 infection. Each CDR3 protein is one row after TCRdb ran MiXCR on the 5' RACE reads. The sample consists of fewer than 65,000 distinct CDR3 sequences, 5% to 6.5% of them appearing once. Sequencing was performed on whole blood, taken at baseline. Receptors were obtained from an adult who was a healthcare worker with PCR-confirmed SARS-CoV-2 infection or an uninfected control (not recorded which).

This clonotype was counted many times. The V gene is TRBV7-9, the J gene TRBJ1-4; 9 bases fit TRBD1. CDR1 SEHNR and CDR2 FQNEAQ come from the germline V gene (reference sequence). Trimming removed 5 bases from V and 8 bases from J; junction bases left unmatched: 6. The CDR3 length is 14 residues. CDR3 loop: CASSPTGGREKLFF. For the CDR3, the DNA is TGTGCCAGCAGCCCGACAGGGGGAAGGGAAAAACTGTTTTTT.

This clonotype was detected ten times or more. The gene calls are TRBV14 and TRBJ2-7, with 8 bases identical to TRBD1. The CDR3 has 14 residues. Per the germline V gene, CDR1 is SGHDN and CDR2 is FVKESK. V was pared by 6 bases and J by 0 bases, with 4 bases of the junction left unmatched. The CDR3 sequence is CASRRTGSSYEQYF. Here the CDR3 DNA reads TGTGCCAGCAGGCGGACAGGGAGCTCCTACGAGCAGTACTTC.

The gene calls are TRBV4-1 and TRBJ2-3; maybe TRBD2 (6 bases). Per germline, CDR1 MGHRA and CDR2 YSYEKL. This CDR3 is built from 17 residues. V shed 4 bases and J shed 6 bases, with 23 bases lying between them. Here the CDR3 DNA reads TGCGCCAGCAGCCGTGCAGTGGGCGGGGACCATGAGGATACGCAGTATTTT. Amino acid sequence: CASSRAVGGDHEDTQYF.

This clonotype showed up many times. The rearrangement uses TRBV5-1 and TRBJ2-1; D may be TRBD1 (6 bases). Trimming removed 0 bases from V and 0 bases from J, with 10 bases in between. The CDR3 sequence is 16 residues long. Germline V lookup: CDR1 SGHRS, CDR2 YFSETQ. This CDR3 reads CASSLARGSSYNEQFF. For the CDR3, the DNA is TGCGCCAGCAGCTTGGCTAGGGGGAGCTCCTACAATGAGCAGTTCTTC.

This clonotype appeared a few times. This chain joins TRBV12-3 or TRBV12-4 and TRBJ2-1, with no clear D. Trimming left V 2 bases short and J 1 base short, with 6 bases between. This CDR3 has 14 residues. CDR3 sequence (DNA): TGTGCCAGCAGTTTACAGGTTTCCTACAATGAGCAGTTCTTC. Its protein is CASSLQVSYNEQFF.

This clonotype occurred many times. The chain couples TRBV29-1 to TRBJ2-6, with D tentatively TRBD2 (6 bases). Germline CDR1 and CDR2: SQVTM and ANQGSEA. The V gene lost 0 bases and the J gene lost 0 bases, with 18 bases spanning the gap. The length of the CDR3 is 19 residues. The CDR3: CSVEDNEEGGTSGANVLTF. Written as DNA, the CDR3 is TGCAGCGTTGAAGATAATGAGGAGGGAGGCACCTCTGGGGCCAACGTCCTGACTTTC.

This chain joins TRBV28 and TRBJ2-2; possible D gene TRBD2, 6 bases. CDR3 size: 15 residues. Germline assignment: CDR1 MDHEN and CDR2 SYDVKM. V was trimmed by 7 bases and J by 1 base, leaving 13 bases between them. The CDR3 loop reads CASIGAGLNTGELFF. Here the CDR3 DNA reads TGTGCCAGCATCGGCGCGGGATTGAACACCGGGGAGCTGTTTTTT.

The chain links TRBV11-1 to TRBJ2-1; 7 bases line up with TRBD2. The CDR3 length is 19 residues. Trimming removed 0 bases from V and 4 bases from J; junction bases left unmatched: 15. Germline CDR1 reads SGHAT; CDR2 reads FQDESV (reference sequence). CDR3 DNA: TGTGCCAGCAGCTTAGCCTGGGGACCGGGACTACAGTCTTACAATGAGCAGTTCTTC. This gives the protein CASSLAWGPGLQSYNEQFF.

The V and J genes are TRBV18 and TRBJ2-2; perhaps TRBD2 as D (5 bases). Trimming shortened V by 2 bases and J by 1 base, and 8 bases separated the two germline ends. Germline lookup yields CDR1 KGHSH and CDR2 LQKENI. This CDR3 has 15 residues. The CDR3 DNA is TGTGCCAGCTCACCAGTGGGAGTGAACACCGGGGAGCTGTTTTTT. Residues: CASSPVGVNTGELFF. The full variable domain, with the rest looked up from reference TRBV18 and TRBJ2-2, is NAGVMQNPRHLVRRRGQEARLRCSPMKGHSHVYWYRQLPEEGLKFMVYLQKENIIDESGMPKERFSAEFPKEGPSILRIQQVVRGDSAAYFCASSPVGVNTGELFFGEGSRLTVL.

This clonotype was seen only a few times. The chain joins TRBV29-1 to TRBJ2-1; 16 bases fit TRBD2. The V and J ends lost 6 bases and 8 bases, in that order; junction bases with no gene match: 7. Germline V lookup: CDR1 SQVTM, CDR2 ANQGSEA. This CDR3 is built from 15 residues. The CDR3 DNA is TGCAGCGTCATCGGGACTAGCGGGAGGGTGGATGAGCAGTTCTTC. This codes for CSVIGTSGRVDEQFF.

This clonotype occurred many times. This chain joins TRBV20-1 and TRBJ2-3; D possibly corresponds to TRBD2 (6 bases). CDR1 is DFQATT, CDR2 SNEGSKA, per germline (reference sequence). V lost 6 bases, J lost 3 bases, and 13 bases lay in between. The CDR3 runs 13 residues. CDR3 sequence (DNA): TGCAGTGCCCAAGGTCGGGGGACAGATACGCAGTATTTT. Translating gives CSAQGRGTDTQYF.

The sample holds a few counts of this clonotype. The chain links TRBV29-1 to TRBJ1-6; perhaps TRBD1 as D (6 bases). Germline V gene sequence: CDR1 SQVTM, CDR2 ANQGSEA. The V gene lost 6 bases and the J gene lost 8 bases, with 11 bases spanning the gap. There are 12 residues in the CDR3. Written as DNA, the CDR3 is TGCAGCGTCGGACAGAACGATTCACCCCTCCACTTT. It codes for CSVGQNDSPLHF.

There are a few counts of this clonotype. This chain connects TRBV10-2 to TRBJ2-5; 11 nucleotides align to TRBD2. V was clipped by 4 bases and J by 5 bases; unmatched bases: 27. CDR3 length: 22 residues. Germline values: CDR1 WSHSY, CDR2 SAAADI. The CDR3 spells CASSVNSPGRLAGGPGRETQYF. In DNA, the CDR3 is TGCGCCAGCAGTGTAAATTCGCCAGGGCGCCTAGCGGGAGGTCCGGGCCGGGAGACCCAGTACTTC.

V is TRBV6-5 and J is TRBJ1-2; 9 bases are a match to TRBD1. The length of the CDR3 is 17 residues. The V gene end was trimmed by 2 bases and the J gene end by 1 base; junction bases not matched to a gene: 8. The V gene's germline CDR1 is MNHEY and CDR2 SVGAGI. The CDR3 DNA reads as TGTGCCAGCAGTTACCGGGACAGGGTTATTGATAACTATGGCTACACCTTC. This translates into CASSYRDRVIDNYGYTF.

This clonotype came up many times. DNA of the CDR3: TGTGCCAGCAGCCCCCACATGTCCTACGAGCAGTACTTC. Encoded protein: CASSPHMSYEQYF. The chain combines TRBV7-2 with TRBJ2-7; D is unclear. The V end lost 5 bases, the J end lost 1 base, and 9 bases lay between the germline ends. Germline values: CDR1 SGHTA, CDR2 FQGNSA. The length of the CDR3 is 13 residues.

This clonotype was observed a handful of times. The genes are TRBV29-1 and TRBJ2-5, with TRBD2 matching 12 bases. V was pared by 3 bases and J by 2 bases, with 4 bases of the junction left unmatched. The CDR3 covers 15 residues. Per the germline V gene, CDR1 is SQVTM and CDR2 is ANQGSEA. CDR3 residues: CSVEKLAGGQETQYF. CDR3 coding DNA: TGCAGCGTTGAGAAACTAGCGGGAGGACAAGAGACCCAGTACTTC. Full variable domain (outside the CDR3, taken from reference TRBV29-1 and TRBJ2-5): SAVISQKPSRDICQRGTSLTIQCQVDSQVTMMFWYRQQPGQSLTLIATANQGSEATYESGFVIDKFPISRPNLTFSTLTVSNMSPEDSSIYLCSVEKLAGGQETQYFGPGTRLLVL.

The chain links TRBV6-5 to TRBJ2-3; the match to TRBD2 covers 8 bases. V was clipped by 2 bases and J by 3 bases; unmatched bases: 7. Germline CDR1 and CDR2: MNHEY and SVGAGI. This CDR3 is built from 16 residues. The chain's CDR3 is CASSYHISGSTDTQYF. The CDR3 bases are TGTGCCAGCAGTTACCACATCAGCGGGAGTACAGATACGCAGTATTTT.

This clonotype was recorded at least ten times. The chain employs TRBV6-6 and TRBJ2-5; no reliable D call. With 5 bases removed from V and 0 bases from J, the gap between germline ends came to 22 bases. Germline values: CDR1 MNHNY, CDR2 SVGAGI (reference sequence). The CDR3 loop spans 18 amino acids. In nucleotides, the CDR3 is TGTGCCAGCAGTATCTCAGACTGGGCCCCATTGTACCAAGAGACCCAGTACTTC. Translation gives CASSISDWAPLYQETQYF.

The sample holds many counts of this clonotype. At one end the junction does not follow the germline gene, possibly because of a read error. The J gene is TRBJ2-1, the V gene TRBV13; 7 nucleotides agree with TRBD2. The CDR3 covers 14 residues. Germline assignment: CDR1 PRHDT and CDR2 FYEKMQ (reference sequence). CDR3 sequence: CASSVGAGDGEQFF. The DNA of the CDR3 is TGTGCTAGCAGCGTAGGGGCGGGAGACGGTGAGCAGTTCTTC. The variable domain in full, completed from reference TRBV13 and TRBJ2-1, reads AAGVIQSPRHLIKEKRETATLKCYPIPRHDTVYWYQQGPGQDPQFLISFYEKMQSDKGSIPDRFSAQQFSDYHSELNMSSLELGDSALYFCASSVGAGDGEQFFGPGTRLTVL.

This clonotype was observed many times. The rearrangement uses TRBV20-1 and TRBJ2-1; TRBD2 matches 9 bases. The germline gives CDR1 DFQATT, CDR2 SNEGSKA (reference sequence). Trimming at V came to 0 bases and at J to 5 bases, leaving 5 bases not matched to a gene. The CDR3 is 15 amino acids. CDR3 in amino acids: CSARDWASGNNEQFF. In DNA form, the CDR3 reads TGCAGTGCTAGAGATTGGGCTAGCGGGAACAATGAGCAGTTCTTC.

Ten or more counts support this clonotype. The J gene is TRBJ1-2, the V gene TRBV7-9, with 7 nucleotides matching TRBD1. CDR1 is SEHNR and CDR2 is FQNEAQ in the germline V gene (reference sequence). This CDR3 spans 16 amino acids. With 1 base clipped from V and 6 bases from J, the junction kept 11 bases outside the gene matches. The CDR3 DNA is TGTGCCAGCAGCTTAGACCCCCGCAGACAGGGCCATGGCTACACCTTC. Translated: CASSLDPRRQGHGYTF.

The chain couples TRBV28 to TRBJ2-7, with 7 bases fitting TRBD1. The trim removed 7 bases at V and 0 bases at J, leaving 6 bases unmatched. Per germline, CDR1 MDHEN and CDR2 SYDVKM. The CDR3 is made up of 14 amino acids. The chain's CDR3 is CASITPGGSYEQYF. The DNA of the CDR3 is TGTGCCAGCATCACGCCAGGGGGCTCCTACGAGCAGTACTTC.

Turning to this clonotype: A much larger clone lies one base from this, so it may be a read error. The V gene is TRBV13, the J gene TRBJ2-5; 7 bases agree with TRBD1. Germline-derived CDR1 and CDR2 are PRHDT and FYEKMQ (reference sequence). The CDR3 sequence is 15 residues long. The CDR3 nucleotides are TGTGCCAGCAGCAAAACGGGACAGCCCCCAGAGTCCCAGTACTTC. This codes for CASSKTGQPPESQYF.

This clonotype appeared many times. The rearrangement uses TRBV20-1 and TRBJ2-7; D is uncertain. CDR1 is DFQATT and CDR2 is SNEGSKA in the germline V gene (reference sequence). The CDR3 length is 13 residues. The ends were cut back, 2 bases at V and 6 bases at J, with 14 bases in the middle. CDR3 nucleotide sequence: TGCAGTGCTAGACGTCCGTCAGCCTTCGAGCAGTACTTC. Protein: CSARRPSAFEQYF.

Ten or more counts support this clonotype. The chain couples TRBV29-1 to TRBJ2-3; 12 nucleotides align to TRBD1. The CDR3 contains 22 residues. After removal of 7 bases from V and 2 bases from J, the junction contained 28 bases not matched to a gene. Germline lookup yields CDR1 SQVTM and CDR2 ANQGSEA. The CDR3 nucleotides read TGCAGCGCATCAGAATTTAACCGGGACAGGGGGCCTACCCTACTCCTCACAGATACGCAGTATTTT. It specifies CSASEFNRDRGPTLLLTDTQYF.

This clonotype was observed many times. The chain uses TRBV9 and TRBJ2-5; possible D gene TRBD2, 6 bases. There are 14 residues in the CDR3. The V end was cut by 0 bases, the J end by 7 bases, with 13 bases between. Germline values: CDR1 SGDLS, CDR2 YYNGEE. The CDR3 loop is CASSVAGGAGTQYF. The CDR3 DNA is TGTGCCAGCAGCGTAGCAGGCGGGGCAGGGACCCAGTACTTC.

This clonotype has a count of ten or more. The V gene is TRBV6-1, the J gene TRBJ1-5; a weak D match, TRBD1 (6 bases). Trimming cost V 6 bases and J 0 bases, with 18 bases left between them. Germline assignment: CDR1 MNHNS and CDR2 SASEGT. The CDR3 is made up of 17 amino acids. The CDR3 bases are TGTGCCAGCAGGCACACCGGGACACTGAGTAGCAATCAGCCCCAGCATTTT. This sequence encodes CASRHTGTLSSNQPQHF.

The rearrangement links TRBV19 to TRBJ2-3; 11 bases line up with TRBD2. This CDR3 spans 15 amino acids. J lost 4 bases, V lost 10 bases, and 10 bases had no gene match. Per germline, CDR1 LNHDA and CDR2 SQIVND (reference sequence). DNA for the CDR3: TGTGCCACCGGGACTAGCGGAGGGAGGGCAGATACGCAGTATTTT. It specifies CATGTSGGRADTQYF.

This clonotype was found a few times. The chain employs TRBV7-2 and TRBJ2-5; TRBD1 matches 10 bases. Germline assignment: CDR1 SGHTA and CDR2 FQGNSA. The V and J ends lost 4 bases and 5 bases, in that order; junction bases with no gene match: 10. CDR3 length equals 16 residues. CDR3 in amino acids: CASSSMGQGIMETQYF. CDR3 sequence (DNA): TGTGCCAGCAGCTCGATGGGACAGGGGATCATGGAGACCCAGTACTTC.

The J gene is TRBJ1-1, the V gene TRBV6-6; D gene uncertain. The ends were cut back, 2 bases at V and 11 bases at J, with 15 bases in the middle. The CDR3 covers 13 residues. Germline V gives CDR1 MNHNY, CDR2 SVGAGI (reference sequence). Here the CDR3 reads CASSYGQARFAFF. The CDR3 DNA follows: TGTGCCAGCAGTTACGGGCAGGCGAGGTTTGCTTTCTTT.